What follows are 3 T cell receptor beta chains derived from one specimen sequenced in a study of blood T cell repertoires in COVID-19. Some clones are missing from TCRdb's copy, which holds only in-frame ones; the method was immunoSEQ multiplex PCR. Among 150,000 or so clones, around 87% were seen once, and the ten largest hold around 0.5%. Sequencing was carried out using peripheral blood. Every receptor here comes from a man in his 60s with COVID-19, enrolled during active disease.

This clone was seen a single time. The genes are TRBV7-2 and TRBJ1-5; D remains unclear. Trimming took 0 bases from V and 0 from J, leaving 6 bases between them. The CDR3 is 15 residues long. Germline assignment: CDR1 SGHTA and CDR2 FQGNSA. CDR3 sequence reads: CASSLAGYSNQPQHF. The CDR3, as DNA: TGTGCCAGCAGCTTAGCCGGGTATAGCAATCAGCCCCAGCATTTT. Full variable domain (missing parts from reference TRBV7-2 and TRBJ1-5): GAGVSQSPSNKVTEKGKDVELRCDPISGHTALYWYRQSLGQGLEFLIYFQGNSAPDKSGLPSDRFSAERTGGSVSTLTIQRTQQEDSAVYLCASSLAGYSNQPQHFGDGTRLSIL.

The chain is built from TRBV6-2 or TRBV6-3 and TRBJ2-2; 7 nucleotides agree with TRBD2. From germline, CDR1 is MNHEY and CDR2 SVGEGT. This CDR3 is 14 amino acids long. V shed 5 bases, J shed 6 bases, and the junction held 6 bases outside the gene matches. In nucleotides, the CDR3 is TGTGCCAGCAGTCGGACCCTAGCGGCCGGGGAGCTGTTTTTT. Protein sequence: CASSRTLAAGELFF.

The chain couples TRBV6-5 to TRBJ2-1, with 11 positions matching TRBD2. V trimming: 10 bases; J trimming: 9 bases; junction bases outside the gene matches: 8. The germline V gene has CDR1 MNHEY and CDR2 SVGAGI. The CDR3 contains 13 residues. The DNA for the CDR3 is TGTGCCATACTAGCGGGAGTCTCCGGTGAGCAGTTCTTC. It yields the protein CAILAGVSGEQFF.